This TCR beta chain was captured by sequencing in a study of tumor-infiltrating lymphocytes in oesophageal squamous cell carcinoma (dated by TCRdb to about 2016). The germline V gene (reference sequence) gives CDR1 as LNHDA and CDR2 as SQIVND. Trimming takes 5 bases from V and 0 bases from J, and the germline ends sit 10 bases apart. Inclusive of the bounding cysteine and phenylalanine, the CDR3 is 14 residues long. The entry retains the CDR3 DNA only, 42 bases that are in frame from base 1. The library was built by means of PCR. The sample was run on an Illumina HiSeq 2000. TCRdb redid the processing of the public reads, applying fastp at Q25 and MiXCR, and retained in-frame beta chains. Each CDR3 protein gets just one entry, which takes the most common genes and DNA from the rows behind it. The sample table holds roughly 12,000 distinct CDR3 sequences, of which approximately 47% were seen once. Roughly 13% of the sample lies in the top ten.

This clonotype was counted ten times or more. It has no known antigen specificity. Base qualities are missing; no much larger clone stands one base away. Sequenced: normal esophageal tissue next to the tumor. The chain couples TRBV19 to TRBJ1-1, and the D gene may be TRBD1, 5 bases matching. The TCR was taken from a male donor with esophageal squamous cell carcinoma. The encoded CDR3 is CASSRGSVNTEAFF. DNA sequence: TGTGCCAGTAGTCGGGGCAGCGTGAACACTGAAGCTTTCTTT.